This T cell receptor beta chain was sequenced during a study of cytomegalovirus exposure and HLA in healthy donors. In the PCR, 60 Vbeta and 13 Jbeta primers were used. TCRdb's copy holds only in-frame clones and misses some; the assay was immunoSEQ multiplex PCR. The repertoire holds about 140,000 clones, with approximately 79% as singletons. Germline lookup yields CDR1 MGHDK and CDR2 SYGVNS. Trimming cost V 0 bases and J 1 base, with 9 bases left between them. This CDR3 is 15 amino acids long. Each donor was healthy, and each was a bone marrow donor. This sequence was found in a female donor in good health and CMV-seronegative. Material: PBMCs. The rearrangement links TRBV25-1 to TRBJ2-5; D not resolved. The CDR3 DNA follows: TGTGCCAGCAGTGAATATGGAACAGCCCAAGAGACCCAGTACTTC. It codes for CASSEYGTAQETQYF.